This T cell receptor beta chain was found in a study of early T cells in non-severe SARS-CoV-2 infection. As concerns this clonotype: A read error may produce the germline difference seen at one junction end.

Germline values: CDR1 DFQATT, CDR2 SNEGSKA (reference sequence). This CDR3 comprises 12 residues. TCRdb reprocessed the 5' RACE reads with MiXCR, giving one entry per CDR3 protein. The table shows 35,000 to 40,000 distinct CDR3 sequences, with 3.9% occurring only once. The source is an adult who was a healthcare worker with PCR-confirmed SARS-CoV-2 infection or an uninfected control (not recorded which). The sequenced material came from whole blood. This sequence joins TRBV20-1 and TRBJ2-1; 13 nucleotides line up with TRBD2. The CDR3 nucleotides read TGCAGTGCTAGCCTCGGACTAGCGGGAGCCCAATTC. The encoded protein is CSASLGLAGAQF.